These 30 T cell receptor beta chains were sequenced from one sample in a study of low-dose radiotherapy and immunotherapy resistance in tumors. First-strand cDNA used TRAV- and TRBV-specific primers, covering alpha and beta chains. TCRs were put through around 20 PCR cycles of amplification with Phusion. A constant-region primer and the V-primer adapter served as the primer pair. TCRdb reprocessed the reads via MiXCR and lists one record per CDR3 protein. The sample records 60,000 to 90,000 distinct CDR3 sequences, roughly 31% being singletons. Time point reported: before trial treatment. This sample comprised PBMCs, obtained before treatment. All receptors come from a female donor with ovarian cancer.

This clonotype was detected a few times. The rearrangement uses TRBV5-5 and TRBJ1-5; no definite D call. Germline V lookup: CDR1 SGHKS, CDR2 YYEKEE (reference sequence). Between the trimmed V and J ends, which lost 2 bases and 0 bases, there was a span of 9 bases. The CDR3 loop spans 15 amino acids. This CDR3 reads CASSFRESSNQPQHF. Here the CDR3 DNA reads TGTGCCAGCAGCTTCCGGGAATCTAGCAATCAGCCCCAGCATTTT.

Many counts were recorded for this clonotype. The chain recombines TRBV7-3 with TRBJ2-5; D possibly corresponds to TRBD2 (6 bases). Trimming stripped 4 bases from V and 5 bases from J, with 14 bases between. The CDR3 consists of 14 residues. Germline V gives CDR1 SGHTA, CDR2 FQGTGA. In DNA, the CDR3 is TGTGCCAGCAGCTCCCGTGGGGGGACGGAGACCCAGTACTTC. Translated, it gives CASSSRGGTETQYF. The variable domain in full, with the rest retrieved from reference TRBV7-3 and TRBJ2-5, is GAGVSQTPSNKVTEKGKYVELRCDPISGHTALYWYRQSLGQGPEFLIYFQGTGAADDSGLPNDRFFAVRPEGSVSTLKIQRTERGDSAVYLCASSSRGGTETQYFGPGTRLLVL.

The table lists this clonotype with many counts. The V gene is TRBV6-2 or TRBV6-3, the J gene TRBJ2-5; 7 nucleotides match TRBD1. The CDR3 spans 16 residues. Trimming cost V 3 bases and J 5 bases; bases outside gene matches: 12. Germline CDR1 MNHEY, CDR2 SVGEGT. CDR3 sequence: CASSYSGTDWGETQYF. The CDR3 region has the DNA TGTGCCAGCAGTTATTCCGGGACAGATTGGGGGGAGACCCAGTACTTC.

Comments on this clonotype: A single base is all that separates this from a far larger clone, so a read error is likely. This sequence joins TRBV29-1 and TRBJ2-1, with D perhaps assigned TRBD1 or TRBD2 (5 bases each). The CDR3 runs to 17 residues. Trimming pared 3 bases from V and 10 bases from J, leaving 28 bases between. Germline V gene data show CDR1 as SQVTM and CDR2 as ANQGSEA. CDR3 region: CSVELQRGFIGTYEQFF. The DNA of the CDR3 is TGCAGCGTTGAGCTGCAGAGAGGTTTCATTGGGACCTACGAGCAGTTCTTC.

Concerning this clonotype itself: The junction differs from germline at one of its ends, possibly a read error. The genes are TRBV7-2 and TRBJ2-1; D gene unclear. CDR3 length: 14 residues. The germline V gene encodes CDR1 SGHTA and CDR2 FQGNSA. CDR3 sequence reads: CASSFALAHNEHFF. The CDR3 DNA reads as TGTGCCAGCAGCTTCGCCCTGGCACACAATGAGCATTTCTTC.

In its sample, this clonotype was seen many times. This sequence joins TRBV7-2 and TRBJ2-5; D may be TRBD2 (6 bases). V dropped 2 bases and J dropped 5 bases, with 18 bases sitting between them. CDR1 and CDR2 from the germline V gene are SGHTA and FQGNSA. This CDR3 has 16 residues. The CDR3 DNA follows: TGTGCCAGCAGCTTAAAATTGGGCAGGGCGGGGGAGACCCAGTACTTC. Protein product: CASSLKLGRAGETQYF. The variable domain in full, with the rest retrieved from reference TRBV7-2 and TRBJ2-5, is GAGVSQSPSNKVTEKGKDVELRCDPISGHTALYWYRQSLGQGLEFLIYFQGNSAPDKSGLPSDRFSAERTGGSVSTLTIQRTQQEDSAVYLCASSLKLGRAGETQYFGPGTRLLVL.

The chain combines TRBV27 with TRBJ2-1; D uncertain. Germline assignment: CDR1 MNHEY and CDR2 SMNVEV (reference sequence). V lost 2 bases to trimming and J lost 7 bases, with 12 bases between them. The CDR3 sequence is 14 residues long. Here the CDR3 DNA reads TGTGCCAGCAGTTTAACCCCTCTATTAAATGAGCAGTTCTTC. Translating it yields CASSLTPLLNEQFF.

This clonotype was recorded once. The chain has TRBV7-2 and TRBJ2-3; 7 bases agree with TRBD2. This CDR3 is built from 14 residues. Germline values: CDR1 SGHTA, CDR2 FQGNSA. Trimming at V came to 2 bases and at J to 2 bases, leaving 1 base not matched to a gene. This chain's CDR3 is CASSLKRDTDTQYF. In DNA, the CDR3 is TGTGCCAGCAGCTTAAAGCGGGACACAGATACGCAGTATTTT.

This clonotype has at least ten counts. CDR3 coding DNA: TGTGCCAGCAGCGTAGTAGGTCTGTCATCAGATACGCAGTATTTT. Encoded protein: CASSVVGLSSDTQYF. The V gene is TRBV9, the J gene TRBJ2-3, with D uncertain. From germline, CDR1 is SGDLS and CDR2 YYNGEE. V dropped 0 bases and J dropped 4 bases, with 12 bases sitting between them. The CDR3 runs 15 residues.

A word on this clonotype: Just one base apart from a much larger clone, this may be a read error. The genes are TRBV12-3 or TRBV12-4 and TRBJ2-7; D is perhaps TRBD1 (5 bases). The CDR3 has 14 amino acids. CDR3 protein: CASSFSRVLGEQHF. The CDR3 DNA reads TGTGCCAGCAGTTTCTCCAGGGTCTTAGGAGAGCAGCACTTC.

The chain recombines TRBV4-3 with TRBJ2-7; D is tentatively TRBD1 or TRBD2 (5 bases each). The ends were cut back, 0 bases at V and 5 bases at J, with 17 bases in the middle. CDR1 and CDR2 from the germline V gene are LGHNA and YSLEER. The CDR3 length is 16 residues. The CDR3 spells CASSQEQGPPTDEQYF. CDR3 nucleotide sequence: TGCGCCAGCAGCCAAGAGCAGGGACCACCAACGGACGAGCAGTACTTC.

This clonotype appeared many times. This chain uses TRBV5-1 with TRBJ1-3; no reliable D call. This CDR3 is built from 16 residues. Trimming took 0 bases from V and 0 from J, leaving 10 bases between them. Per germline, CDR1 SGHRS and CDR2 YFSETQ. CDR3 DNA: TGCGCCAGCAGCTTGGCCGGATCTCTCTCTGGAAACACCATATATTTT. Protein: CASSLAGSLSGNTIYF.

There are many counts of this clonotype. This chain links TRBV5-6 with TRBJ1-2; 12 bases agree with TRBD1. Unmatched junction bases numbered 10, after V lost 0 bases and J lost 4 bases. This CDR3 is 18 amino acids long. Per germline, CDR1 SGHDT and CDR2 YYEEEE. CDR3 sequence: CASSLGGQGANNPYGYTF. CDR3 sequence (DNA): TGTGCCAGCAGCTTGGGGGGACAGGGGGCGAACAACCCCTATGGCTACACCTTC.

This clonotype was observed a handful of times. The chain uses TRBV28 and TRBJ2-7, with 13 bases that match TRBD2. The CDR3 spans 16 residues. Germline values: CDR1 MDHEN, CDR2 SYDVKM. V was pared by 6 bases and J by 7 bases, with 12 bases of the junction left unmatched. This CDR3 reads CASSPRLAGGMREQYF. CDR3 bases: TGTGCCAGCAGCCCGAGACTAGCGGGAGGAATGAGGGAGCAGTACTTC.

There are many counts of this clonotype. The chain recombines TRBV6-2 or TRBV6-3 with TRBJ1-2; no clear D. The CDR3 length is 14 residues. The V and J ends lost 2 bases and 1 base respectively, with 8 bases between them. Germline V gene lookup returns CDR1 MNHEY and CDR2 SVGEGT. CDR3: CASSYDTVNYGYTF. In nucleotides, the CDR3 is TGTGCCAGCAGTTACGACACCGTTAACTATGGCTACACCTTC.

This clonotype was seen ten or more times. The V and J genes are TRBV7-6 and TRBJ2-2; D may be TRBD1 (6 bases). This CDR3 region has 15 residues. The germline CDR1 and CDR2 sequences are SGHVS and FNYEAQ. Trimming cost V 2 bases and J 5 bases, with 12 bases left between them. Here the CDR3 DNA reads TGTGCCAGCAGCTTATCGACAGGCCTTACCGGGGAGCTGTTTTTT. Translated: CASSLSTGLTGELFF. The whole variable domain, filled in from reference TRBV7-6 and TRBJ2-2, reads GAGVSQSPRYKVTKRGQDVALRCDPISGHVSLYWYRQALGQGPEFLTYFNYEAQQDKSGLPNDRFSAERPEGSISTLTIQRTEQRDSAMYRCASSLSTGLTGELFFGEGSRLTVL.

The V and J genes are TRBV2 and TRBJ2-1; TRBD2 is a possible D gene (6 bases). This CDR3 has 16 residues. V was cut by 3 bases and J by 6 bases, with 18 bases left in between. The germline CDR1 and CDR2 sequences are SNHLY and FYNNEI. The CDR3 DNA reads TGTGCCAGCAGTGACGGGTCTGGGACTGGGACCAATGAGCAGTTCTTC. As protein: CASSDGSGTGTNEQFF.

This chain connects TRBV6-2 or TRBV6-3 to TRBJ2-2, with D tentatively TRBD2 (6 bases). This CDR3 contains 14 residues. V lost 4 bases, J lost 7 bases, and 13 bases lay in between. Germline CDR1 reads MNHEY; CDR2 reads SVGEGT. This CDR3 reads CASSWAGPLGELFF. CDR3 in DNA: TGTGCCAGCAGTTGGGCGGGACCCCTCGGGGAGCTGTTTTTT.

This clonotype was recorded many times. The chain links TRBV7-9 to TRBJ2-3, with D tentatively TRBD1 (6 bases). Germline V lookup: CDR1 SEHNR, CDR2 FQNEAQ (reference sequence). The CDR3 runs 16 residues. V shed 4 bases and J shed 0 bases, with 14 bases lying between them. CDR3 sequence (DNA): TGTGCCAGCAGCTCATCCCGGACAGTTAGCACAGATACGCAGTATTTT. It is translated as CASSSSRTVSTDTQYF.

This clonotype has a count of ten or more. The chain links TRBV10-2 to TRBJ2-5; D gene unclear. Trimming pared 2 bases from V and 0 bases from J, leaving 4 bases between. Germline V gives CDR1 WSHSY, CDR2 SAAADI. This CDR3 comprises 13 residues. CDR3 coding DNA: TGCGCCAGCAGTGAGGACCACCAAGAGACCCAGTACTTC. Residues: CASSEDHQETQYF.

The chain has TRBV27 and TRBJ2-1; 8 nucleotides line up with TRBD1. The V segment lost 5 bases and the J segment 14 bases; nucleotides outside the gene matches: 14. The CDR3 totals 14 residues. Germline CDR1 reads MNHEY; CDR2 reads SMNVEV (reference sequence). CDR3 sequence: CASSGNRGWLSEFF. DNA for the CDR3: TGTGCCAGCAGTGGGAACAGGGGGTGGTTGTCTGAGTTCTTC.

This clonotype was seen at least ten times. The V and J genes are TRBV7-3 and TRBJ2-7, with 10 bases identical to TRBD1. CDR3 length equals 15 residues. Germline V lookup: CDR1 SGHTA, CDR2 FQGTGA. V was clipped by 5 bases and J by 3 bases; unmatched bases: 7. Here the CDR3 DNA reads TGTGCCAGCAGCAACCGGGACAGGGGTCTCTACGAGCAGTACTTC. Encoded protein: CASSNRDRGLYEQYF. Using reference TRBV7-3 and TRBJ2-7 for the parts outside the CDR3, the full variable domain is GAGVSQTPSNKVTEKGKYVELRCDPISGHTALYWYRQSLGQGPEFLIYFQGTGAADDSGLPNDRFFAVRPEGSVSTLKIQRTERGDSAVYLCASSNRDRGLYEQYFGPGTRLTVT.

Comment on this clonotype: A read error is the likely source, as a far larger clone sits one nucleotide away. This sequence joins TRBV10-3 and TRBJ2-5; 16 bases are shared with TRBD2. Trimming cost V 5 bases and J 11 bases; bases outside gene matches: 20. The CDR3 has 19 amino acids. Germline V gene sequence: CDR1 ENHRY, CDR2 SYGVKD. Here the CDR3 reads CAISLPGTSGGATYNEQYF. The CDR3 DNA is TGTGCCATCAGTCTCCCCGGGACTAGCGGGGGGGCAACCTACAATGAGCAGTACTTC.

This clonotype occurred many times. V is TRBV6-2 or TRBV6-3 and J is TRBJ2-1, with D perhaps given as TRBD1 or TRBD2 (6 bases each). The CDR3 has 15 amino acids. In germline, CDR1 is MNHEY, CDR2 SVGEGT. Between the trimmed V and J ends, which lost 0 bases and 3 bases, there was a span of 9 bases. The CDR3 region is CASSYSRDNYNEQFF. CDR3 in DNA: TGTGCCAGCAGTTACTCGCGGGACAACTACAATGAGCAGTTCTTC.

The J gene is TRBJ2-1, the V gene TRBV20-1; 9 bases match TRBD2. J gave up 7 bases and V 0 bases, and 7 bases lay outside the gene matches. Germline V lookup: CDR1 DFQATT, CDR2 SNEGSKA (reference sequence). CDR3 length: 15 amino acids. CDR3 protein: CSARDLLAGANEQFF. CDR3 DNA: TGCAGTGCTAGAGATCTATTAGCGGGAGCTAATGAGCAGTTCTTC.

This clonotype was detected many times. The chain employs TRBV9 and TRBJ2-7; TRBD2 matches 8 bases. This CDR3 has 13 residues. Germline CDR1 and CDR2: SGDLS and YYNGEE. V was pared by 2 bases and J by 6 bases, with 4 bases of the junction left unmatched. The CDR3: CASSVSGITEQYF. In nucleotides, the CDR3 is TGTGCCAGCAGCGTTAGCGGGATAACCGAGCAGTACTTC.

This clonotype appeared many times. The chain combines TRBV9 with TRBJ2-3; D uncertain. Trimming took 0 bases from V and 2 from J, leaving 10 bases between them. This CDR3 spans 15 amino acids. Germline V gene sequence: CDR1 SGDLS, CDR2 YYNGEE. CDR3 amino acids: CASSVEGRPTDTQYF. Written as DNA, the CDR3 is TGTGCCAGCAGCGTAGAAGGACGTCCCACAGATACGCAGTATTTT.

This CDR3 is CASSVGLGSNEQFF. The DNA for the CDR3 is TGTGCCAGCAGCGTAGGACTAGGGTCCAATGAGCAGTTCTTC. The chain carries TRBV9 and TRBJ2-1; D is perhaps TRBD2 (6 bases). CDR1 is SGDLS, CDR2 YYNGEE, per germline. The CDR3 totals 14 residues. V was shortened by 0 bases and J by 6 bases, with 10 bases between the two germline ends.

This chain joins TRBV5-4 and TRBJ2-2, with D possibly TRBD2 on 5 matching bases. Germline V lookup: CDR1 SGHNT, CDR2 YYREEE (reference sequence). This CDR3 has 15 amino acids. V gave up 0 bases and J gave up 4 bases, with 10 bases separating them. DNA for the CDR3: TGTGCCAGCAGCTTGGGAAGCGGAGCCACCGGGGAGCTGTTTTTT. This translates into CASSLGSGATGELFF. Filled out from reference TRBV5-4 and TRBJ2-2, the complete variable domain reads ETGVTQSPTHLIKTRGQQVTLRCSSQSGHNTVSWYQQALGQGPQFIFQYYREEENGRGNFPPRFSGLQFPNYSSELNVNALELDDSALYLCASSLGSGATGELFFGEGSRLTVL.

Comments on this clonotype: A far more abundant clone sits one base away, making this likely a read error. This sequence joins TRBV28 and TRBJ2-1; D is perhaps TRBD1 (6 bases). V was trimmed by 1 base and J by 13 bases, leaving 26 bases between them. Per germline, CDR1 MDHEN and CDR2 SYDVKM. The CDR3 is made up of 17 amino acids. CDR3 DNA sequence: TGTGCCAGCAGTTTATCCTCGCCTAGCAATAGAAGGGGGACCCAGTTCTTC. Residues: CASSLSSPSNRRGTQFF.